The next 29 T cell receptor beta chains were all read from a single sample in a study of blood T cell repertoires in COVID-19. The method was immunoSEQ multiplex PCR; TCRdb's version includes in-frame clones alone and lacks a portion of them. Of 300,000 to 400,000 clones listed, over 75% are singletons. The sample was peripheral blood. The receptor set was obtained from a woman aged 60-75 years with COVID-19, enrolled during active disease.

Remarks on this clone: The same CDR3 can be traced to other DNA sequences in this sample. This chain connects TRBV6-5 to TRBJ2-7; the match to TRBD1 covers 7 bases. Germline values: CDR1 MNHEY, CDR2 SVGAGI. The CDR3 loop spans 15 amino acids. V gave up 0 bases and J gave up 2 bases; unmatched junction bases: 4. This CDR3 is CASSYSGQGAYEQYF. CDR3 sequence (DNA): TGTGCCAGCAGTTACTCTGGCCAGGGGGCCTACGAGCAGTACTTC.

Remarks on this clone: This CDR3 is missing its conserved last phenylalanine or tryptophan, likely due to a read error. It is unclear where the CDR3 begins or ends on the DNA, so no DNA is shown, and the CDR3 is as TCRdb lists it. J is TRBJ2-7 and V is TRBV3-1 (or the pseudogene TRBV3-2); TRBD2 was called by the table and not checked on the DNA. CDR1 LGHDT and CDR2 YNNKEL come from the germline V gene (reference sequence). Termini included, the CDR3 measures 12 amino acids. The CDR3: CASSQDGRHITL.

The V and J genes are TRBV6-2 or TRBV6-3 and TRBJ2-5, with D maybe TRBD2 (7 bases). This CDR3 has 15 amino acids. Germline CDR1 is MNHEY and CDR2 is SVGEGT. V shed 4 bases and J shed 4 bases, with 16 bases lying between them. The CDR3 spells CASSFVGGPLETQYF. CDR3 sequence (DNA): TGTGCCAGCAGTTTTGTGGGGGGGCCGTTAGAGACCCAGTACTTC.

For this clone: A read error may produce the germline difference seen at one junction end. The gene calls are TRBV3-1 (or the pseudogene TRBV3-2) and TRBJ2-7; possibly TRBD2 for D (6 bases). This CDR3 is built from 12 residues. Germline V gene lookup returns CDR1 LGHDT and CDR2 YNNKEL (reference sequence). CDR3 coding DNA: TGTGCCAGCAGCCAAGTTGGGGCAGGGAGGCTTTTC. It encodes CASSQVGAGRLF.

The V and J genes are TRBV6-4 and TRBJ1-5; D unclear. Trimming cost V 0 bases and J 0 bases, with 9 bases left between them. The CDR3 is made up of 16 amino acids. Germline CDR1 reads MRHNA; CDR2 reads SNTAGT. The CDR3 DNA reads TGTGCCAGCAGTGACTCCACAGATTATAGCAATCAGCCCCAGCATTTT. Translating it yields CASSDSTDYSNQPQHF.

This sequence joins TRBV7-8 and TRBJ1-2; TRBD1 agrees at 8 bases. Germline loops: CDR1 SGHVS, CDR2 FQNEAQ. The CDR3 consists of 17 residues. V shed 5 bases, J shed 0 bases, and the junction held 11 bases outside the gene matches. The CDR3 bases are TGTGCCAGCAGCATCCGGGACAGGACTCCCACTAACTATGGCTACACCTTC. Translated, it gives CASSIRDRTPTNYGYTF. The whole variable domain, filled in from reference TRBV7-8 and TRBJ1-2, reads GAGVSQSPRYKVAKRGQDVALRCDPISGHVSLFWYQQALGQGPEFLTYFQNEAQLDKSGLPSDRFFAERPEGSVSTLKIQRTQQEDSAVYLCASSIRDRTPTNYGYTFGSGTRLTVV.

The table lists this clone with many counts. The CDR3 bases are TGTGCCAGCAGTAGTAGTAGCGGGGGGGCCAATGAGCAGTTCTTC. Its protein product is CASSSSSGGANEQFF. J is TRBJ2-1 and V is TRBV2; 11 bases align to TRBD2. The CDR3 extends over 15 amino acids. CDR1 and CDR2 (germline): SNHLY, FYNNEI. Germline trimming cut 5 bases from V and 6 bases from J; bases unmatched to any gene: 6.

This chain links TRBV30 with TRBJ1-6, with D possibly matching TRBD1 (5 bases). CDR3 size: 14 residues. Germline V gene data show CDR1 as GTSNPN and CDR2 as SVGIG (reference sequence). Trimming removed 5 bases from V and 8 bases from J, with 16 bases in between. The chain's CDR3 is CAWGFTGGYSPLHF. CDR3 coding DNA: TGTGCCTGGGGATTTACCGGGGGATATTCACCCCTCCACTTT.

The CDR3 sequence: CASSPEGFATNEKLFF. CDR3 nucleotides: TGTGCCAGCAGCCCCGAGGGTTTTGCAACTAATGAAAAACTGTTTTTT. The gene calls are TRBV28 and TRBJ1-4; no clear D gene. The V gene lost 6 bases and the J gene lost 0 bases, with 14 bases spanning the gap. CDR1 is MDHEN, CDR2 SYDVKM, per germline. The CDR3 length is 16 residues.

CDR3 residues: CATSRDLLEAEKLFF. The CDR3 bases are TGTGCCACCAGCAGAGATTTGCTCGAGGCGGAAAAACTGTTTTTT. V gene TRBV15 combines with J gene TRBJ1-4; D remains unclear. Germline CDR1 reads LNHNV; CDR2 reads YYDKDF (reference sequence). V gave up 0 bases and J gave up 8 bases, with 13 bases separating them. This CDR3 region has 15 residues. Drawing the rest from reference TRBV15 and TRBJ1-4, the complete variable domain is DAMVIQNPRYQVTQFGKPVTLSCSQTLNHNVMYWYQQKSSQAPKLLFHYYDKDFNNEADTPDNFQSRRPNTSFCFLDIRSPGLGDTAMYLCATSRDLLEAEKLFFGSGTQLSVL.

The V gene is TRBV19, the J gene TRBJ1-2, with D possibly TRBD1 on 6 matching bases. The CDR3 contains 16 residues. Trimming took off 6 bases at V and 2 bases at J, with 19 bases between the two ends. The germline V gene encodes CDR1 LNHDA and CDR2 SQIVND (reference sequence). The CDR3 bases are TGTGCCAGTAGCCAAGTAAGACAGGCCTCAAACTATGGCTACACCTTC. This sequence encodes CASSQVRQASNYGYTF.

The V call is TRBV30, the J call TRBJ2-7; no firm D call. Germline V gene lookup returns CDR1 GTSNPN and CDR2 SVGIG (reference sequence). This CDR3 has 14 amino acids. V lost 4 bases to trimming and J lost 1 base, with 14 bases between them. The CDR3 coding sequence is TGTGCCTGGATCGCGGTAGGCCGATCCTACGAGCAGTACTTC. This translates into CAWIAVGRSYEQYF.

A single count supports this clone. The CDR3 DNA follows: TGTGCCAGCAGCGTCGACTACTCTAGCGGGGGCTACAATGAGCAGTTCTTC. Translated: CASSVDYSSGGYNEQFF. The rearrangement uses TRBV9 and TRBJ2-1, with TRBD2 identical over 10 bases. Trimming cost V 2 bases and J 3 bases; bases outside gene matches: 8. In germline, CDR1 is SGDLS, CDR2 YYNGEE. This CDR3 comprises 17 residues.

This clone was detected once. Germline and junction disagree at one end, which may indicate a read error. The chain employs TRBV7-3 and TRBJ2-7, with 7 nucleotides matching TRBD1. This CDR3 comprises 12 residues. Germline assignment: CDR1 SGHTA and CDR2 FQGTGA. The CDR3 DNA sequence: TGTGCCAGCAGCTCCGGTTCCGGGACAGCCAACTTC. Its translation is CASSSGSGTANF.

The rearrangement links TRBV19 to TRBJ2-2, with D possibly matching TRBD2 (5 bases). The CDR3 totals 14 residues. Germline values: CDR1 LNHDA, CDR2 SQIVND (reference sequence). Trimming shortened V by 2 bases and J by 5 bases, and 9 bases separated the two germline ends. Here the CDR3 reads CASSIRGSTGELFF. Here the CDR3 DNA reads TGTGCCAGTAGTATACGGGGTAGTACCGGGGAGCTGTTTTTT.

V and J are TRBV6-1 and TRBJ1-2; D not resolved. The V and J ends lost 1 base and 4 bases respectively, with 13 bases between them. The CDR3 has 15 residues. Germline V gene sequence: CDR1 MNHNS, CDR2 SASEGT. CDR3: CASSEVRRAPYGYTF. The DNA of the CDR3 is TGTGCCAGCAGTGAAGTCAGGCGGGCACCCTATGGCTACACCTTC.

The chain carries TRBV7-9 and TRBJ2-7; 7 bases are a match to TRBD2. The CDR3 is 15 amino acids. The ends lost 0 bases at V and 6 bases at J; junction bases unmatched: 8. Germline-derived CDR1 and CDR2 are SEHNR and FQNEAQ (reference sequence). The CDR3 spells CASSLADGGISEQYF. The CDR3 DNA sequence: TGTGCCAGCAGCTTAGCGGACGGGGGGATTTCCGAGCAGTACTTC.

The chain recombines TRBV2 with TRBJ2-7; D gene unclear. The germline V gene has CDR1 SNHLY and CDR2 FYNNEI. The CDR3 runs to 13 residues. Trimming shortened V by 3 bases and J by 0 bases, and 6 bases separated the two germline ends. The CDR3 region has the DNA TGTGCCAGCAGTGAGTCAGGCTCCTACGAGCAGTACTTC. It encodes CASSESGSYEQYF.

This clone came up once. A much larger clone differs from this one at a single base, so this may be a read error. The same CDR3 arises from other DNA sequences in this sample as well. The chain joins TRBV11-3 to TRBJ1-1; D gene ambiguous. The CDR3 loop spans 13 amino acids. V gave up 1 base and J gave up 2 bases, with 5 bases separating them. CDR1 and CDR2 from the germline V gene are SGHNT and YENEEA. The CDR3: CASSLGGNTEAFF. The CDR3 DNA is TGTGCCAGCAGCTTAGGAGGCAACACTGAAGCTTTCTTT.

The sample holds many counts of this clone. The V call is TRBV19, the J call TRBJ1-2, with 7 bases that match TRBD1. The V gene's germline CDR1 is LNHDA and CDR2 SQIVND (reference sequence). The CDR3 contains 14 residues. V lost 3 bases, J lost 4 bases, and 5 bases stayed unmatched. The CDR3 bases are TGTGCCAGTAGTATCCTGACAGGGACCTATGGCTACACCTTC. Its translation is CASSILTGTYGYTF.

This sequence joins TRBV5-1 and TRBJ1-2, with D perhaps matching TRBD1 (5 bases). The CDR3 has 14 residues. V dropped 0 bases and J dropped 8 bases, with 14 bases sitting between them. From germline, CDR1 is SGHRS and CDR2 YFSETQ. This CDR3 reads CASSLAGGVYGYTF. DNA of the CDR3: TGCGCCAGCAGCTTGGCCGGAGGGGTATACGGCTACACCTTC.

The rearrangement joins TRBV9 to TRBJ2-7; the match to TRBD1 covers 9 bases. This CDR3 contains 15 residues. CDR1 SGDLS and CDR2 YYNGEE come from the germline V gene. The V and J ends lost 0 bases and 4 bases, in that order; junction bases with no gene match: 5. CDR3 bases: TGTGCCAGCAGCGTAGGTACAGGGGGCGGGTACGAGCAGTACTTC. Residues: CASSVGTGGGYEQYF.

This chain uses TRBV6-5 with TRBJ1-1; perhaps TRBD1 as D (5 bases). There are 15 residues in the CDR3. CDR1 and CDR2 from the germline V gene are MNHEY and SVGAGI. The V gene lost 4 bases and the J gene lost 8 bases, with 20 bases spanning the gap. The CDR3 here is CASSSNKLGRTEAFF. CDR3 coding DNA: TGTGCCAGCAGTTCCAATAAACTGGGGCGGACCGAAGCTTTCTTT.

The gene calls are TRBV25-1 and TRBJ1-1, with TRBD1 matching over 7 bases. This CDR3 region has 15 residues. The germline V gene has CDR1 MGHDK and CDR2 SYGVNS. Trimming removed 3 bases from V and 1 base from J; junction bases left unmatched: 5. The CDR3 region has the DNA TGTGCCAGCAGTGACGGTGGACAGGAGAACACTGAAGCTTTCTTT. Protein sequence: CASSDGGQENTEAFF.

This chain joins TRBV5-1 and TRBJ2-5, with TRBD1 matching over 8 bases. The CDR3 is 13 residues long. Germline values: CDR1 SGHRS, CDR2 YFSETQ. V lost 3 bases, J lost 5 bases, and 3 bases stayed unmatched. The CDR3 sequence: CASSWDRMETQYF. The CDR3 DNA is TGCGCCAGCAGCTGGGACAGGATGGAGACCCAGTACTTC.

The chain carries TRBV20-1 and TRBJ1-1; a weak D match, TRBD1 (5 bases). This CDR3 is 15 amino acids long. Trimming shortened V by 6 bases and J by 4 bases, and 21 bases separated the two germline ends. Germline assignment: CDR1 DFQATT and CDR2 SNEGSKA (reference sequence). This CDR3 reads CSASGGPGFFTEAFF. As DNA, the CDR3 is TGCAGTGCAAGTGGTGGTCCAGGGTTCTTCACTGAAGCTTTCTTT.

V is TRBV6-2 or TRBV6-3 and J is TRBJ2-7, with no clear D. The CDR3 runs to 14 residues. V was shortened by 2 bases and J by 2 bases, with 10 bases between the two germline ends. Looked up from germline, CDR1 is MNHEY and CDR2 is SVGEGT. The CDR3 is CASSYSRPPYEQYF. In DNA, the CDR3 is TGTGCCAGCAGTTACAGCAGGCCCCCCTACGAGCAGTACTTC.

This chain uses TRBV19 with TRBJ2-7; 7 nucleotides line up with TRBD1. Germline-derived CDR1 and CDR2 are LNHDA and SQIVND (reference sequence). This CDR3 is 14 amino acids long. Unmatched junction bases numbered 8, after V lost 6 bases and J lost 3 bases. DNA of the CDR3: TGTGCCAGTAGAATCCGGGACAGCTTCTACGAGCAGTACTTC. Translated, it gives CASRIRDSFYEQYF.

This rearrangement joins TRBV7-6 to TRBJ1-1; maybe TRBD1 (6 bases). CDR3 length: 12 amino acids. Trimming shortened V by 5 bases and J by 11 bases, and 15 bases separated the two germline ends. CDR1 is SGHVS and CDR2 is FNYEAQ in the germline V gene. The CDR3 DNA reads TGTGCCAGCAGCAAAGATGGGACACGGGCTTTCTTT. Translated, it gives CASSKDGTRAFF.